These T cell receptor beta chains were read from a single sample in a study of blood T cell repertoires in COVID-19. Clones were read by immunoSEQ multiplex PCR, and TCRdb kept only the in-frame ones, dropping some. Found here are about 130,000 clones, approximately 83% of them singletons; the top ten hold 8% to 10%. The sample consisted of peripheral blood. The receptors shown here come from a man aged 35 to 55 with active or convalescent COVID-19. CDR3s leave out the opening cysteine and the closing phenylalanine or tryptophan.

TRBJ2-7,TRBV9,ASSVDLSGGMNEQY
TRBJ1-1,TRBV5-1,ASSPLTEAEAF
TRBJ1-4,TRBV2,ASSEVASNEKLF
TRBJ1-6,TRBV2,ASSQGNSPLH
TRBJ1-2,TRBV27,ASSLRVTGSPNYGYT
TRBJ2-7,TRBV5-6,ASWVWDRDLGPY
TRBJ2-2,TRBV3-1/TRBV3-2,ASSRGTSGGTNTGELF
TRBJ1-2,TRBV11-1,ASSFDSYGYT
TRBJ1-2,TRBV20-1,SAGDNYGYT
TRBJ2-7,TRBV18,ASSAGQETSYEQY
TRBJ1-2,TRBV19,ASSRGQGNYGYT
TRBJ1-2,TRBV3-1/TRBV3-2,ASSNQGGGYT
TRBJ1-3,TRBV5-1,ASSSRTGTDTIY
TRBJ2-3,TRBV14,ASSHTRDRGADTQY
TRBJ2-3,TRBV5-1,ASSLVEEGTDTQY
TRBJ1-1,TRBV7-2,ASSLVGLAGDSPAF
TRBJ1-4,TRBV5-1,ASSLAGTKAGEKLF
TRBJ1-6,TRBV5-1,ASSSGQVNSPLH
TRBJ1-4,TRBV28,ASRRTGVDEKLF
TRBJ1-1,TRBV11-2,ASSLNRVNTEAF
TRBJ1-6,TRBV4-3,ASSQGSLQGKGAYNSPLH
TRBJ1-1,TRBV18,ASSSRTGSGTEAF
TRBJ2-4,TRBV5-1,ASSPGTDLAKNIQY
TRBJ1-4,TRBV10-3,AISGAGGGGNEKLF
TRBJ2-2,TRBV10-3,AISEGQGNTGELF
TRBJ2-2,TRBV7-6,ASRRTPENTGELF
TRBJ1-5,TRBV7-2,ASSLVQGMSQPQH
TRBJ2-7,TRBV7-2,ASSLPSLAGGLEQY
TRBJ1-3,TRBV6-5,ASRQGVSGNTIY
TRBJ1-1,TRBV7-2,ASSLDRGGTEAF
TRBJ1-6,TRBV25-1,ASSKTGTPYNSPLH
TRBJ1-5,TRBV6-5,ASSTGGSQPQH
TRBJ1-6,TRBV6-4,ASSDDSFNSPLH
TRBJ2-7,TRBV18,ASSPPSGGSRAEQY
TRBJ1-4,TRBV4-3,ASSQGEATNEKLF
TRBJ1-6,TRBV3-1/TRBV3-2,ASSPQGGNSPLH
TRBJ1-5,TRBV10-3,AISDRDRNQPQH
TRBJ2-5,TRBV5-1,ASSPLSGGQETQY
TRBJ1-2,TRBV30,AWSVRGYGYT
TRBJ2-3,TRBV6-4,ASSDREGDTQY
TRBJ1-6,TRBV5-6,ASSRDRDSPLH
TRBJ2-7,TRBV6-5,ASRSPPGQGYEQY
TRBJ1-5,TRBV5-1,ASSLAAGSSQPQH
TRBJ2-5,TRBV5-1,ASSPGGRGTETQY
TRBJ2-5,TRBV7-2,ASSLGGRDWETQY
TRBJ1-5,TRBV2,ASSEAGTVKNQPQH
TRBJ2-1,TRBV25-1,ASSMAGQNEQF
TRBJ2-3,TRBV6-1,ASSEAGATTDTQY
TRBJ2-7,TRBV10-3,AMTSASGGSYEQY
TRBJ1-1,TRBV4-1,ASSQETGALGNTEAF
TRBJ1-4,TRBV18,ASSPQGRGGEKLF
TRBJ1-1,TRBV3-1/TRBV3-2,ASSQGAGGTEAF
TRBJ2-7,TRBV6-6,ASSLQTYEQY